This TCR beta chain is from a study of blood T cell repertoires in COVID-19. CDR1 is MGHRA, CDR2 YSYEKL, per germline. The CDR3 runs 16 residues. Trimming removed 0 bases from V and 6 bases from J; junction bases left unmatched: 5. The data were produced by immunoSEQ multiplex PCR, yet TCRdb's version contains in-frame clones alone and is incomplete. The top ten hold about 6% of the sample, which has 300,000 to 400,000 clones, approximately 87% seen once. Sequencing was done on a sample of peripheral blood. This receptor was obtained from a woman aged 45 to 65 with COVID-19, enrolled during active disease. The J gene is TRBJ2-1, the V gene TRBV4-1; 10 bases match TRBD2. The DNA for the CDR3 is TGCGCCAGCAGCCAAGATGGGACTAGCGCCTCCAATGAGCAGTTCTTC. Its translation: CASSQDGTSASNEQFF.